This T cell receptor (beta chain) was found in a study of OX40 agonist ivuxolimab in advanced cancers. Across the study: Three patients, one with hepatocellular carcinoma and two with cutaneous melanoma, achieved partial responses.

The assay was immunoSEQ multiplex PCR, and TCRdb's table has in-frame clones only and misses some. The table has 94,000 or so clones, 80% to 85% seen once. This CDR3 is built from 14 residues. The germline CDR1 and CDR2 sequences are LGHNA and YNFKEQ. V lost 1 base to trimming and J lost 5 bases, with 8 bases between them. Patients had blood sampled at baseline and again on cycle 4 day 1 and cycle 7 day 1. This clone showed up just once. Sequenced material: CD4+ or CD8+ T cells sorted from blood, taken in a trial of the OX40 agonist ivuxolimab. The clonotype was recovered from an adult with an advanced solid tumor such as melanoma, head and neck, liver or kidney cancer. The rearrangement links TRBV4-2 to TRBJ1-4; no firm D call. CDR3 region: CASSQGTRNEKLFF. The CDR3 DNA is TGTGCCAGCAGCCAAGGCACGAGAAATGAAAAACTGTTTTTT.